This T cell receptor (beta chain) was retrieved from a study of siplizumab effects on memory and regulatory T cells. The method was immunoSEQ multiplex PCR; TCRdb's version includes in-frame clones alone and lacks a portion of them. The sample lists more than 85,000 clones, about 93% seen once, with approximately 0.3% in the top ten. The CDR3 spans 11 residues. Germline V gene sequence: CDR1 GTSNPN, CDR2 SVGIG (reference sequence). Trimming cost V 1 base and J 3 bases, with 1 base left between them. This clone has just a few counts. The sample contains more than one DNA sequence encoding this CDR3. The rearrangement joins TRBV30 to TRBJ1-3; D gene ambiguous. Sample: CD4+ T cells sorted from blood. This TCR was sampled from a human donor in good health. CDR3: CAWSGGNTIYF. DNA for the CDR3: TGTGCCTGGAGTGGTGGAAACACCATATATTTT.